The sequence of this TCR beta chain was determined in a study of cytomegalovirus exposure and HLA in healthy donors. About the research overall: An early data release held tens of millions of unique TCRs from HLA-typed donors.

V lost 8 bases to trimming and J lost 3 bases; unmatched junction nucleotides: 9. Per the germline V gene, CDR1 is SEHNR and CDR2 is FQNEAQ (reference sequence). There are 14 residues in the CDR3. The PCR had 60 Vbeta and 13 Jbeta primers. Repertoires were generated with immunoSEQ multiplex PCR, while TCRdb's copy carries only in-frame clones and drops some. The sample has some 160,000 clones, 75% to 80% seen once. V and J are TRBV7-9 and TRBJ1-2; the match to TRBD1 covers 7 bases. Sequenced: PBMCs. The origin of this receptor is a woman aged 25 to 39 in good health and CMV-seronegative. The CDR3 loop is CASLSGGNHYGYTF. The CDR3 bases are TGTGCCAGCTTATCAGGGGGGAACCACTATGGCTACACCTTC.